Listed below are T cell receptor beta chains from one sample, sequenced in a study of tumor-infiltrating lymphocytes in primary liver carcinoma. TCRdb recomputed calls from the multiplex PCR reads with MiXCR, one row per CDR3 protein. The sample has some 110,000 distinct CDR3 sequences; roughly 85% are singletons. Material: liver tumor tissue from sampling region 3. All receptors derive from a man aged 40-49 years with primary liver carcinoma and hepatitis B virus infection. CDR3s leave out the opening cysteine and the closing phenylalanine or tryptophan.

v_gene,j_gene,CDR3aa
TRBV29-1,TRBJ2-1,SAMTSGTGTPYEQF
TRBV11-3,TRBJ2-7,ASSVGRSYEQY
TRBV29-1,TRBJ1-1,SVAPGWGMNIEAF
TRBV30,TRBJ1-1,AWSVHMSTEAF
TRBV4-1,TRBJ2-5,ASSRAFRGYRGETQY
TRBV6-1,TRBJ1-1,PSRSPGKPVAF
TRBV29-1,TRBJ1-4,SVTGIWNEKLF
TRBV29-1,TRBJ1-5,SVGGCNQPQH
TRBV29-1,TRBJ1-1,STTWSVNTEAF
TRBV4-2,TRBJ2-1,ASSHAGGQGNNGQF
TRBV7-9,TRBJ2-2,ASRPGQEGTGELF
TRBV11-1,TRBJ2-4,ANSFPGTSGTENIQY
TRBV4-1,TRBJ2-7,ASIQGPARGVAYEQY
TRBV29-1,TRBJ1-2,NLRDLNGYT
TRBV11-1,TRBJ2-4,ISSFPGTSGTINIQY
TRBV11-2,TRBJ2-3,ASSSQGLAGVDTYY
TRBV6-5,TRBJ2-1,VSSPRTGVEQF
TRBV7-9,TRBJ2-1,ASSSERSEQF
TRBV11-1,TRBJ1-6,ASSLILVSPLH
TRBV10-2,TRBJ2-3,AKSESTSGRDTQY
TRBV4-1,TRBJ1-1,ASSSRLHSGTANTEAI
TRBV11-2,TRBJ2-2,AGSHIRGRTGELF
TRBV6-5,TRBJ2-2,ASSYSTTGDITGELF
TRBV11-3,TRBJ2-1,VSTLNANEQF
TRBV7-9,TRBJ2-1,ASSSDRGGQF
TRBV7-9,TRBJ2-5,AIGGGGETQY
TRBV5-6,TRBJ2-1,ANSLALAATDEQF
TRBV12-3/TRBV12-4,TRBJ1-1,ASSLGGAPDTEAF
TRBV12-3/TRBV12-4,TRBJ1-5,ASRPGTVNNQPQH
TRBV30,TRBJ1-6,AWSTSGQYNSPLH
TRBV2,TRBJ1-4,ASSGPDGNEKLF
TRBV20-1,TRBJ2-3,SAPGPRGVTDTQY
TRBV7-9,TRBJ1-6,ASSLASAGSSPLH
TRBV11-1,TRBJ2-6,ASNWNPGANVLT
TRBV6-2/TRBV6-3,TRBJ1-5,DNRRTGNNQPQH
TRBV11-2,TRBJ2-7,DSNIRWTGEYEQY
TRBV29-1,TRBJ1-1,CVGRTGEAS
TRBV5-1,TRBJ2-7,ASSLGDGSYEQY
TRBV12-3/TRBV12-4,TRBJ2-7,ASELGQGISYEQY
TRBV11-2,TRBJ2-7,TSSLTGESYEQY
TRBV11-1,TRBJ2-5,VCSTGALTQY
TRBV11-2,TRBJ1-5,ASSLVGLTGSNQPQH
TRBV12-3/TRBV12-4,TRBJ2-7,ASSLWGQGRSYEEH
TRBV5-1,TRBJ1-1,ASSLRGDTEAS
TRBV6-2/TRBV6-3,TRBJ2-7,ASSYSDNSYEQY
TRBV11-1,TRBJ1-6,ASSRTLVSPLN